What follows are 9 T cell receptor beta chains derived from one specimen sequenced in a study of T cells after yellow fever vaccination. TCRdb analysed the 5' RACE reads with MiXCR anew, one entry per CDR3 protein. The data show about 120,000 distinct CDR3 sequences, with around 15% seen just once and about 40% held by the top ten. The source was CD8+ T cells sorted from PBMCs, collected 5 days after the yellow fever booster vaccination. The receptors were sampled from a man aged 18 to 29 who received the YFV17D yellow fever vaccine.

This clonotype was detected a few times. The genes are TRBV29-1 and TRBJ2-3; TRBD1 agrees at 9 bases. Germline V gene lookup returns CDR1 SQVTM and CDR2 ANQGSEA. This CDR3 contains 17 residues. V trimming: 1 base; J trimming: 2 bases; junction bases outside the gene matches: 10. The CDR3 loop is CSVEGGQGPLPTDTQYF. The CDR3 DNA reads as TGCAGCGTTGAAGGTGGACAGGGGCCGCTCCCCACAGATACGCAGTATTTT.

This clonotype was counted a few times. V and J are TRBV6-5 and TRBJ2-1, with D possibly TRBD2 on 6 matching bases. Germline V CDR1 and CDR2: MNHEY, SVGAGI. Between the trimmed V and J ends, which lost 6 bases and 8 bases, there was a span of 20 bases. The CDR3 sequence is 15 residues long. CDR3 sequence (DNA): TGTGCCAGCAGCCGGGCGGGGCAATCCCTAGATGAGCAGTTCTTC. It translates to CASSRAGQSLDEQFF.

This rearrangement joins TRBV20-1 to TRBJ2-3; possibly TRBD2 for D (5 bases). The CDR3 length is 18 residues. The germline V gene has CDR1 DFQATT and CDR2 SNEGSKA (reference sequence). Trimming took 1 base from V and 2 from J, leaving 22 bases between them. The CDR3 region has the DNA TGCAGTGCTAGAGTACCACACCGGGGTCACCGGGACACAGATACGCAGTATTTT. This translates into CSARVPHRGHRDTDTQYF.

The chain combines TRBV11-2 with TRBJ1-2, with D possibly being TRBD1 (6 bases). Between the trimmed V and J ends, which lost 1 base and 14 bases, there was a span of 14 bases. Germline assignment: CDR1 SGHAT and CDR2 FQNNGV. The CDR3 contains 12 residues. The CDR3 coding sequence is TGTGCCAGCAGCTTAGTCACAGGGTTGGAAACCTTC. It codes for CASSLVTGLETF. Filled out from reference TRBV11-2 and TRBJ1-2, the complete variable domain reads EAGVAQSPRYKIIEKRQSVAFWCNPISGHATLYWYQQILGQGPKLLIQFQNNGVVDDSQLPKDRFSAERLKGVDSTLKIQPAKLEDSAVYLCASSLVTGLETFGSGTRLTVV.

The rearrangement joins TRBV12-3 or TRBV12-4 to TRBJ2-1; D is perhaps TRBD1 or TRBD2 (5 bases each). The CDR3 is 14 residues long. V was cut by 9 bases and J by 7 bases, with 19 bases left in between. CDR3 sequence reads: CASAGTPFGNEQFF. The CDR3 DNA follows: TGTGCCAGTGCCGGGACCCCATTCGGGAATGAGCAGTTCTTC.

V usage is TRBV20-1 and J usage is TRBJ2-7, with 9 bases lining up with TRBD1. Germline assignment: CDR1 DFQATT and CDR2 SNEGSKA (reference sequence). This CDR3 is built from 12 residues. V gave up 0 bases and J gave up 6 bases; unmatched junction bases: 0. CDR3 sequence reads: CSAREQGAEQYF. The DNA of the CDR3 is TGCAGTGCTAGAGAACAGGGGGCCGAGCAGTACTTC.

This clonotype has more than one count but fewer than ten. The V and J genes are TRBV20-1 and TRBJ2-1, with 10 positions matching TRBD2. CDR3 length equals 21 residues. J gave up 0 bases and V 3 bases, and 20 bases lay outside the gene matches. Germline V gene sequence: CDR1 DFQATT, CDR2 SNEGSKA (reference sequence). This chain's CDR3 is CSARDYRFSGTSVSSYNEQFF. CDR3 DNA: TGCAGTGCTAGGGACTATCGGTTTTCCGGGACTAGCGTTAGCTCCTACAATGAGCAGTTCTTC.

This clonotype turned up a few times. The J gene is TRBJ1-1, the V gene TRBV4-1; unclear D gene. The CDR3 is 13 amino acids. The V gene's germline CDR1 is MGHRA and CDR2 YSYEKL. The V end lost 0 bases, the J end lost 1 base, and 3 bases lay between the germline ends. CDR3 DNA: TGCGCCAGCAGCCAAGAGCCGAACACTGAAGCTTTCTTT. Translating it yields CASSQEPNTEAFF.

CDR3 in DNA: TGTGCCTCGCAGGCAGGGGACCCCCAAGAGACCCAGTACTTC. It codes for CASQAGDPQETQYF. The chain carries TRBV10-3 and TRBJ2-5, with D perhaps matching TRBD1 (6 bases). Trimming stripped 11 bases from V and 1 base from J, with 17 bases between. CDR1 ENHRY and CDR2 SYGVKD come from the germline V gene. CDR3 size: 14 residues.